This T cell receptor beta chain was obtained from a study of CD8+CD57+ T cells in acquired aplastic anemia. Points from the study as a whole: Patients did not significantly differ from controls in CD8+ Simpson's diversity. Patients and controls had in common 25 to 35 CD8+ CDR3 sequences.

Profiling that covered TCR beta VDJ and CDR3 relied on genomic DNA as its template. TCRdb re-called the reads through MiXCR, storing one row per CDR3 protein. Here the sample spans roughly 180,000 distinct CDR3 sequences, 45% to 50% being singletons. As concerns this clonotype: Its antigen is as yet unknown. Being one base from a much bigger clone, this may be a read error.

The germline gives CDR1 SGHRS, CDR2 YFSETQ. The CDR3 spans 15 residues. This chain uses TRBV5-1 with TRBJ2-1; D uncertain. Sequencing was carried out using sorted CD4+, CD8+, or CD8+CD57+ T cells (not recorded which) from PBMCs. The source of this sequence is a human donor in good health. The CDR3 region has the DNA TGCGCCAGCAGCCCGGCCCCTAATTCCTGCAATGAGCAGTTCTTC. Translating it yields CASSPAPNSCNEQFF.